Presented here are 5 T cell receptor beta chains from one specimen sequenced in a study of human T cells and chemical hapten exposure. Time point noted: healthy volunteer bleed at 2 weeks. The authors extracted total RNA from unfractionated whole blood. TCRdb itself ran the RACE reads through MiXCR, one entry per CDR3 protein. The table records some 46,000 distinct CDR3 sequences, 4.3% of them present only once. Input material: whole blood. Every receptor here comes from a female donor in good health. Some clones in this sample may be carry-over from other donors' samples.

In this sample, this clonotype turned up many times. The chain carries TRBV5-1 and TRBJ2-7; possibly TRBD1 for D (6 bases). Germline V gene sequence: CDR1 SGHRS, CDR2 YFSETQ. V lost 2 bases to trimming and J lost 3 bases, with 18 bases between them. This CDR3 is 16 amino acids long. CDR3 sequence: CASSLLRTARIYEQYF. CDR3 DNA: TGCGCCAGCAGCTTACTAAGGACAGCCCGGATCTACGAGCAGTACTTC.

This clonotype has just a few counts. V is TRBV7-9 and J is TRBJ2-2; D remains unclear. V lost 1 base, J lost 4 bases, and 7 bases lay in between. Germline assignment: CDR1 SEHNR and CDR2 FQNEAQ (reference sequence). The CDR3 is 14 amino acids. As DNA, the CDR3 is TGTGCCAGCAGCTTAGGAACGGCCACCGGGGAGCTGTTTTTT. It encodes CASSLGTATGELFF.

This clonotype has ten or more counts. The J gene is TRBJ2-5, the V gene TRBV28, with D tentatively TRBD2 (6 bases). Trimming removed 2 bases from V and 0 bases from J, with 16 bases in between. The CDR3 covers 17 residues. Germline CDR1 reads MDHEN; CDR2 reads SYDVKM. In DNA, the CDR3 is TGTGCCAGCAGTTTAAAGGCGGGACTCCCGTACCAAGAGACCCAGTACTTC. Its protein is CASSLKAGLPYQETQYF.

This clonotype was observed many times. The chain is built from TRBV10-3 and TRBJ1-1; 12 nucleotides match TRBD1. V was clipped by 6 bases and J by 0 bases; unmatched bases: 2. CDR1 and CDR2 (germline): ENHRY, SYGVKD. The CDR3 totals 15 residues. DNA of the CDR3: TGTGCCATCAGGGGGGACAGGGGGCTGAACACTGAAGCTTTCTTT. This codes for CAIRGDRGLNTEAFF.

This clonotype was counted only a few times. This CDR3 reads CSVERVLNTEAFF. The CDR3 nucleotides are TGCAGCGTTGAAAGGGTTCTGAACACTGAAGCTTTCTTT. The V call is TRBV29-1, the J call TRBJ1-1; D not certain. The V end was cut by 2 bases, the J end by 0 bases, with 7 bases between. The CDR3 runs to 13 residues. The V gene's germline CDR1 is SQVTM and CDR2 ANQGSEA. The full variable domain, in which reference TRBV29-1 and TRBJ1-1 provide the parts outside the CDR3, is SAVISQKPSRDICQRGTSLTIQCQVDSQVTMMFWYRQQPGQSLTLIATANQGSEATYESGFVIDKFPISRPNLTFSTLTVSNMSPEDSSIYLCSVERVLNTEAFFGQGTRLTVV.